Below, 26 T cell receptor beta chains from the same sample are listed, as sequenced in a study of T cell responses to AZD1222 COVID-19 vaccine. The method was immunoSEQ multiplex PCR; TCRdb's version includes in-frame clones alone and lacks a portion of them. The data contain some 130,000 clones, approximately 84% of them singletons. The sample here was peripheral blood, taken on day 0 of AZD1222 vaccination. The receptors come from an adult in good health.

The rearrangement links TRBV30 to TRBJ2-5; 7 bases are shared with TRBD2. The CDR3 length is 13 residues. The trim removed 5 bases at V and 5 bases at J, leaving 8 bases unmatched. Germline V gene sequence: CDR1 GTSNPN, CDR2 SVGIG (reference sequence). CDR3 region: CAWGRLAGETQYF. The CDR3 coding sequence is TGTGCCTGGGGACGACTAGCCGGTGAGACCCAGTACTTC.

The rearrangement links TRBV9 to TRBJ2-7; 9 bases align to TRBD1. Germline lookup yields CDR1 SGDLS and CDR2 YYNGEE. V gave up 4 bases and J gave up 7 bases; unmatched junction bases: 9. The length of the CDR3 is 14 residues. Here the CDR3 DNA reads TGTGCCAGCAGCCCCGGACAGGGGCGGAGGGAGCAGTACTTC. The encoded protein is CASSPGQGRREQYF.

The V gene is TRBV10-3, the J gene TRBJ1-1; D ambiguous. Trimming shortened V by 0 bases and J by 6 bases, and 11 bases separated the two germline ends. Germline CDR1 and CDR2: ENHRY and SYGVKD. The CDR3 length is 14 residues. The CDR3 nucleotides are TGTGCCATCAGTGAGTCTGGAGGTGGAGCTGAAGCTTTCTTT. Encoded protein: CAISESGGGAEAFF.

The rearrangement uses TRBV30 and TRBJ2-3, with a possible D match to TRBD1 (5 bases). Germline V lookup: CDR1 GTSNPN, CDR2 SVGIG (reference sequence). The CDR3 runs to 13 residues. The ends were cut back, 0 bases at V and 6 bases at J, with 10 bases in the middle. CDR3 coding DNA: TGTGCCTGGAGTGTAAAAGGGGCCGATACGCAGTATTTT. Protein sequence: CAWSVKGADTQYF.

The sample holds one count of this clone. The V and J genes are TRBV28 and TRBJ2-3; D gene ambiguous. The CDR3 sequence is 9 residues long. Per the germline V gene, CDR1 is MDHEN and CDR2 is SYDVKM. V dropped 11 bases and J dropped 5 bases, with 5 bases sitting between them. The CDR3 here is CAAGDTQYF. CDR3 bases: TGTGCCGCAGGAGATACGCAGTATTTT.

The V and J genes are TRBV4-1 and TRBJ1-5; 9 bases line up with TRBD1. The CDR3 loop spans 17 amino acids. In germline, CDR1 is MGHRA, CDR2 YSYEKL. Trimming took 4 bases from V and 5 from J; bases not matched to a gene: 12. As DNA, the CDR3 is TGCGCCAGCAGCCGTCAGTGGGACAGGGAGGTGGATCAGCCCCAGCATTTT. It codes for CASSRQWDREVDQPQHF.

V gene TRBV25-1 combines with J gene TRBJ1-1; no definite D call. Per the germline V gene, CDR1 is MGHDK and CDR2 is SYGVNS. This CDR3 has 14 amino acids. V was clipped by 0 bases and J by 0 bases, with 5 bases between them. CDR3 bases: TGTGCCAGCAGTGAATATGGAGTGAACACTGAAGCTTTCTTT. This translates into CASSEYGVNTEAFF.

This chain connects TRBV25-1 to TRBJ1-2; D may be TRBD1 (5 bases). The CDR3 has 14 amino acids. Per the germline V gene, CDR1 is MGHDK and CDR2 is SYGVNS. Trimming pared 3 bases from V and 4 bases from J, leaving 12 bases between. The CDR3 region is CASSDREVGYGYTF. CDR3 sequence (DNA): TGTGCCAGCAGTGACAGGGAGGTGGGCTATGGCTACACCTTC.

In nucleotides, the CDR3 is TGTGCCAGCAGTTCCGGACCTGTCGGGTCTAATGAAAAACTGTTTTTT. Translation: CASSSGPVGSNEKLFF. The chain has TRBV28 and TRBJ1-4; D gene uncertain. This CDR3 has 16 residues. V was cut by 4 bases and J by 3 bases, with 15 bases left in between. Per the germline V gene, CDR1 is MDHEN and CDR2 is SYDVKM.

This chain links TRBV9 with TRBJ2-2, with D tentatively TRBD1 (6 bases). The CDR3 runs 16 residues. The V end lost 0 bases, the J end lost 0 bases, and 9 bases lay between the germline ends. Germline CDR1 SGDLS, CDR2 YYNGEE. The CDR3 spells CASSVGRTANTGELFF. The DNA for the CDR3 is TGTGCCAGCAGCGTAGGTAGGACAGCGAACACCGGGGAGCTGTTTTTT.

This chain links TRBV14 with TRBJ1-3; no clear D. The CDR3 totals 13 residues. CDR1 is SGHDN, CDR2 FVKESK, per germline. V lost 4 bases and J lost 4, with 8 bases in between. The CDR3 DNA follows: TGTGCCAGCAGCCTCAATGCCGGAAACACCATATATTTT. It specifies CASSLNAGNTIYF.

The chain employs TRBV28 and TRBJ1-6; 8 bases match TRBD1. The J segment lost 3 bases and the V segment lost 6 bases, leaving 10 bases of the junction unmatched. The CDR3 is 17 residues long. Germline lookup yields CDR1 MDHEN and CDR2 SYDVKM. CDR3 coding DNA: TGTGCCAGCAGCCGGGGACAGGTCCGGGGCTATAATTCACCCCTCCACTTT. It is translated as CASSRGQVRGYNSPLHF.

The CDR3 DNA is TGTGCCAGTAAGGGGGGGACTCTTAATGCCCGCACTGAAGCTTTCTTT. Translated, it gives CASKGGTLNARTEAFF. This chain links TRBV19 with TRBJ1-1; D is possibly TRBD1 (6 bases). The V end was cut by 7 bases, the J end by 4 bases, with 22 bases between. The CDR3 runs to 16 residues. Germline CDR1 is LNHDA and CDR2 is SQIVND (reference sequence).

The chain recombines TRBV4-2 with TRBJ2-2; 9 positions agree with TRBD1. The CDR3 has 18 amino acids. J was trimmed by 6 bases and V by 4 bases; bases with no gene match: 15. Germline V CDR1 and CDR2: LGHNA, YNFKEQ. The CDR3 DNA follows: TGTGCCAGCAGCCTAGGGGTTATAGGACAGGGGAGGGCCGGGGAGCTGTTTTTT. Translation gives CASSLGVIGQGRAGELFF.

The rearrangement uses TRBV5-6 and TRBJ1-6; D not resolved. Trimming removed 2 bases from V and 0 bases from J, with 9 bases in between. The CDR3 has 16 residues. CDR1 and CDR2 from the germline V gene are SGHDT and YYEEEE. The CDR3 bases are TGTGCCAGCAGCTTCGGAGAGAGCTCCTATAATTCACCCCTCCACTTT. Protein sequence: CASSFGESSYNSPLHF.

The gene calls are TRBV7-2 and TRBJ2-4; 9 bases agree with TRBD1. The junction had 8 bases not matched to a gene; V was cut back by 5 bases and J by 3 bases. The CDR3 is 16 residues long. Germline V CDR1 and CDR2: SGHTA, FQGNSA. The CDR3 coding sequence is TGTGCCAGCAGCATAGGACAGGGGAATGTCAAAAACATTCAGTACTTC. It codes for CASSIGQGNVKNIQYF.

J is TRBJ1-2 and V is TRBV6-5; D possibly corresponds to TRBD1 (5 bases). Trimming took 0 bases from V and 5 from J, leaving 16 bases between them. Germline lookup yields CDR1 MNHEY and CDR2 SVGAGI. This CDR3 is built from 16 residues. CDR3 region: CASSYSRDFWGYGYTF. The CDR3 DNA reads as TGTGCCAGCAGTTACTCGAGGGACTTTTGGGGATATGGCTACACCTTC.

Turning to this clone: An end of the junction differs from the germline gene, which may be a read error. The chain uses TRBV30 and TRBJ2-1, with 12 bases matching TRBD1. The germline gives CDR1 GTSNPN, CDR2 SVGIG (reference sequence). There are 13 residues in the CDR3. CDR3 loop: CAWSVRGQGAWVF. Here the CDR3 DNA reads TGTGCCTGGAGTGTGCGGGGACAGGGGGCTTGGGTCTTC.

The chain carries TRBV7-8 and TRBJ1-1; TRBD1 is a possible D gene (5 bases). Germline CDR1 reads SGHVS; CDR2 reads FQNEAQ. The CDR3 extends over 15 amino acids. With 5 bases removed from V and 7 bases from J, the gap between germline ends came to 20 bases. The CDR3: CASSRGGQGSGEAFF. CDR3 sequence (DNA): TGTGCCAGCAGCCGAGGAGGTCAGGGCAGTGGTGAAGCTTTCTTT.

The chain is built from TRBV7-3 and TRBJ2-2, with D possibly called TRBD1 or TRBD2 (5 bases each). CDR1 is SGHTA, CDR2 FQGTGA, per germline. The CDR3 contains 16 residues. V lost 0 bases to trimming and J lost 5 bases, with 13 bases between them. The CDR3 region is CASSLTGREGTGELFF. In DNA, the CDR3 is TGTGCCAGCAGCTTAACGGGTCGCGAGGGGACCGGGGAGCTGTTTTTT.

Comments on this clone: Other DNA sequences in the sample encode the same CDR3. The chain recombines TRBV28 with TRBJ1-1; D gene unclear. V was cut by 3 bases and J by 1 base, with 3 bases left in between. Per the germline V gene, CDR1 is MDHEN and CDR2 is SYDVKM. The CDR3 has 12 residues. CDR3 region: CASSLRNTEAFF. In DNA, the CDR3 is TGTGCCAGCAGTTTGCGGAACACTGAAGCTTTCTTT.

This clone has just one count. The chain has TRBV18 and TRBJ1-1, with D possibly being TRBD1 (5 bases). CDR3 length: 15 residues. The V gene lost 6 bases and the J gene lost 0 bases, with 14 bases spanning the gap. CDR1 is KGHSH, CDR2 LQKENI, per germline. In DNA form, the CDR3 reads TGTGCCAGCTCGATGAGCGGGGGTTTGAACACTGAAGCTTTCTTT. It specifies CASSMSGGLNTEAFF.

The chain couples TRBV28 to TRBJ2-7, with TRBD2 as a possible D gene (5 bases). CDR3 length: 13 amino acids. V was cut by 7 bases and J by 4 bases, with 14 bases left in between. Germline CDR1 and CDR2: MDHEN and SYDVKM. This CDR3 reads CASTLTPGYEQYF. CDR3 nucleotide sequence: TGTGCCAGCACCCTGACCCCGGGGTACGAGCAGTACTTC.

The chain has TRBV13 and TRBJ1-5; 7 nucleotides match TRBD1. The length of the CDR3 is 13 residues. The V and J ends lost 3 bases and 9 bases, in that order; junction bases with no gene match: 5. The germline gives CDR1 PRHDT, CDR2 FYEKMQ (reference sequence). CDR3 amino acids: CASSLRQGGPQHF. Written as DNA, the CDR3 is TGTGCCAGCAGCTTGAGACAGGGAGGGCCCCAGCATTTT.

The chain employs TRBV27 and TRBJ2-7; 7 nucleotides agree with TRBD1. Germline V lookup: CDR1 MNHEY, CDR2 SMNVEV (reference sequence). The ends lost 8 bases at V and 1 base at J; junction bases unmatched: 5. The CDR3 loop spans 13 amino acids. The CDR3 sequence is CASAGTASYEQYF. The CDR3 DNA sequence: TGTGCCAGCGCCGGGACAGCATCCTACGAGCAGTACTTC.

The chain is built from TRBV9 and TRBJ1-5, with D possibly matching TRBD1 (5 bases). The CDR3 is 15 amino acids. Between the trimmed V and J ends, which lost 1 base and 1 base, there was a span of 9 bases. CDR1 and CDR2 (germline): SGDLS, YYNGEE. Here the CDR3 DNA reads TGTGCCAGCAGCGTACAGGGAGAGAGCAATCAGCCCCAGCATTTT. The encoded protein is CASSVQGESNQPQHF.